This T cell receptor beta chain was recorded in a study of technical replicates of blood from a few donors. Clones were read by immunoSEQ multiplex PCR, and TCRdb kept only the in-frame ones, dropping some. The data hold tens of thousands of clones, with around 96% observed a single time. Germline V gives CDR1 MNHEY, CDR2 SMNVEV (reference sequence). This CDR3 region has 17 residues. V lost 4 bases and J lost 0, with 17 bases in between. V is TRBV27 and J is TRBJ2-3; D possibly corresponds to TRBD2 (6 bases). Sequencing input: T cells isolated from PBMCs. The receptor's source is a human donor in good health. CDR3 DNA: TGTGCCAGCAGTTCCCCGACTAGTTTAGAGAGCACAGATACGCAGTATTTT. Residues: CASSSPTSLESTDTQYF.